The entry below describes one T cell receptor (beta chain). In its sample, this clone was seen a few times. Its antigen remains unidentified. It has no much larger one-base neighbor in the sample; base qualities were not kept. These data originate in a study of blood T cell repertoires in COVID-19 (dated by TCRdb to 2018 to 2020). Context from the whole study: Samples from collaborators originated in the United States, Italy and Spain and spanned both the acute and convalescent phases of COVID-19. The prospective study material was composed of cDNA or gDNA derived from T cells, B-cell-depleted T cells, or PBMCs. Subjects who had been exposed to COVID-19, were actively infected with it, or had recovered from it provided the deeply sampled blood TCRbeta repertoires that made up the dataset. A freely available public database, intended as a resource for researchers studying the immune response to SARS-CoV-2, is where the repertoires were released. Samples were obtained from the ongoing ImmuneRACE study (first 160 participants) and from 1,000 to 1,500 subjects provided by 6 global collaborators. A de-identified subject ID, COVID-19 status, age in years and sex were almost always included in the sample metadata. Where available, HLA class I and class II types were taken from metadata supplied by the sample provider and were not determined by assay-based typing. Results the study describes overall, beyond this receptor: How much clinical and demographic metadata was included differed by source and by participant, and the metadata was provided uncurated.

Whole blood was collected in K2EDTA tubes by collaborating institutions according to the institutions' own protocols. For TCRbeta analysis, collaborators shipped samples as frozen whole blood, isolated PBMCs, or DNA extracted from either of those sample types. TCRbeta CDR3 regions were amplified from genomic DNA using the immunoSEQ Assay, a bias-controlled multiplex PCR. On the authors' methods: The number of nucleated cells in each sample was estimated from the amplification of reference gene primers within the assay. To quantify the absolute abundance of each unique TCRbeta CDR3 rearrangement, sequence reads were collapsed and filtered. For each sample, productive Simpson clonality was calculated as the square root of Simpson's diversity index across productive rearrangements. This immuneACCESS table, as held by TCRdb, lists in-frame sequences with V and J called but not all clones. Of the missing ones, under half trace to an unresolved V gene in checked studies; the others have no known cause. Clone size and the V and J calls come from that table; the DNA yielded D and trimming. The sample data list tens of thousands of clones, and roughly 90% of these were observed just once. The top ten clones comprise approximately 8% of the sample.

The specimen sequenced was peripheral blood. The source of this sequence is a man aged 60 to 75 with active COVID-19.

The DNA sequence is as follows: TGTGCCAGCTGTTTGGGGGGTTTAGAATCACCCCTCCACTTT. Its amino acids are CASCLGGLESPLHF. Recombination joined TRBV6-5 with TRBJ1-6; TRBD1 might be the D gene, on 5 matching bases. Sequences MNHEY (CDR1) and SVGAGI (CDR2) are obtained from the germline V gene. V lost 8 bases and J lost 10 bases; the stretch between them is 18 bases long. The CDR3 goes from the cysteine to the phenylalanine over 14 residues. The read is trimmed to its CDR3 DNA, 42 bases read in frame from base 1.